This T cell receptor (beta chain) was sequenced in a study of CD8+CD57+ T cells in acquired aplastic anemia (dated by TCRdb to about 2018). Broadly, across the study: DNA extracted from sorted CD4+ and CD8+ cells had a mean of approximately 3.4 ug, with a range of roughly 0.18 to 27.4 ug. CD8+CD57+ expansion was defined as a frequency above the mean frequency observed in healthy subjects.

With regard to this clonotype: Its recognized antigen is unknown. No base qualities exist here, and no much larger clone lies one base off it.

Flow cytometry had shown CD8+CD57+ cell expansion in the patients selected for sequencing. Severe acquired aplastic anemia was diagnosed in all patients according to International Study of Aplastic Anemia and Agranulocytosis and Camitta criteria. Patients had received no therapy at the time of blood sampling. TCR repertoires of sorted CD4+ and CD8+ blood T cells from severe aplastic anemia patients and healthy subjects were deep-sequenced in the study. In the USA, patient enrollment took place under clinicaltrials.gov protocols 00001620, 01623167, 00001397, 00071045, 00081523 and 00961064. Ficoll-Paque density gradient centrifugation was used to isolate peripheral blood mononuclear cells. Before DNA extraction, CD4+ and CD8+ T cells were sorted by FACS or by magnetic beads. TCR beta VDJ combination and CDR3 sequence profiling used genomic DNA as the template. TCR repertoire sequencing was run on an Illumina HiSeq 2000. In the source study's methods: TRBV/TRBJ rearrangement plots, CDR3 size and DJ length profiles, and Simpson's diversity index were used to assess repertoires. Whichever DNA sequence was most abundant in the deep sequencing data was defined as the immunodominant clone. CDR3 amino acid sequences were checked for sharing across subjects and were also compared against the VDJdb database and published repertoires. TCRdb trimmed public reads at Q25 via fastp, called clones via MiXCR and kept in-frame beta chains. Records with the same CDR3 protein are collapsed into one entry carrying the most frequent genes and DNA. TCRdb, not the authors, supplied the V and J calls. A total of over 150,000 distinct CDR3 sequences appear in this sample, about 45% of them only once. The top ten hold about 3% of the sample.

Trimming costs V 3 bases and J 4 bases, and their ends lie 7 bases apart. As encoded in the germline V gene, CDR1 is SGHTA while CDR2 is FQGNSA. The CDR3 runs 13 residues from the cysteine to the phenylalanine. Kept here is only the CDR3 DNA, which spans 39 bases and is read in frame from base 1. Overall study outcomes, separate from this receptor: Approximately 31 CD8+ CDR3 sequences were found in both patients and controls but appeared to be highly expressed in patients and within the immunodominant clones of the patients. Between patients and healthy controls, no significant difference in CD8+ Simpson's diversity was found (P=0.060).

Rearrangement joined TRBV7-2 to TRBJ1-5, and the D gene may be TRBD1, 5 bases matching. This TCR was sampled from a human donor with aplastic anemia. Sequenced sample: sorted CD4+, CD8+, or CD8+CD57+ T cells (not recorded which) from PBMCs. The base sequence is TGTGCCAGCAGCTTCGGGGGAAATCAGCCCCAGCATTTT. Its protein product is CASSFGGNQPQHF.